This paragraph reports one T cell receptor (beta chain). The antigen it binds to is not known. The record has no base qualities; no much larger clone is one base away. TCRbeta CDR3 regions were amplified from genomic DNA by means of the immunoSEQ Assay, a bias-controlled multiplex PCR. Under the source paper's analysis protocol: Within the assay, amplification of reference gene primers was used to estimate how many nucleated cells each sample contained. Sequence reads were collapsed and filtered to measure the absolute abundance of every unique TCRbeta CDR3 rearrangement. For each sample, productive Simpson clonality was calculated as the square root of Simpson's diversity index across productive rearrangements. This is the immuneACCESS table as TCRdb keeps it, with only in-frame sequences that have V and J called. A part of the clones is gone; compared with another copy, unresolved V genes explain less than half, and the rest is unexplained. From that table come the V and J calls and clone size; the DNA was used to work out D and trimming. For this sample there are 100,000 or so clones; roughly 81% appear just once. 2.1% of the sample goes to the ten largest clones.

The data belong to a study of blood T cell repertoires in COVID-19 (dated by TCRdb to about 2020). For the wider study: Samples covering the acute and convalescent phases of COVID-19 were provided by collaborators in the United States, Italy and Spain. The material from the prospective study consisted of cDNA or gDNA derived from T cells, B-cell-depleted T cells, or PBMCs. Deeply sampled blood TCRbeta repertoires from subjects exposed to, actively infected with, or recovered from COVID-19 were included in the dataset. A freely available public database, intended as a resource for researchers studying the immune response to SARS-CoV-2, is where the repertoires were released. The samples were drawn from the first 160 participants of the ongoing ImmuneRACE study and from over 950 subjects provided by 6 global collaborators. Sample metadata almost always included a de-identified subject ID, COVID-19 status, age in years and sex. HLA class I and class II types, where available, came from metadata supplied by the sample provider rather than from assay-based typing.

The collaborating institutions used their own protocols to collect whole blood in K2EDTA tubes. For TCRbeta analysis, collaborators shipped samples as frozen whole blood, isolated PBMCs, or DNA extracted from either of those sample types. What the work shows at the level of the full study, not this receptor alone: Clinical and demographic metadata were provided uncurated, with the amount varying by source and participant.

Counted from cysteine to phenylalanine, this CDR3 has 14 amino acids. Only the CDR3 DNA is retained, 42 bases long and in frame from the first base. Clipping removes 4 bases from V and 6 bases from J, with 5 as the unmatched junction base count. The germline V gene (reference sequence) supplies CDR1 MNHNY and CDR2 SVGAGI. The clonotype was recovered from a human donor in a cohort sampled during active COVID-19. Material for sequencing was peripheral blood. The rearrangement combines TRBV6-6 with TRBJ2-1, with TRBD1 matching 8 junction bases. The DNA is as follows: TGTGCCAGCAGTTCCTTCAGGGGGCGCAATGAGCAGTTCTTC. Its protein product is CASSSFRGRNEQFF.